This TCR beta chain was sequenced during a study of cytomegalovirus exposure and HLA in healthy donors. Concerning this clone itself: Antigen unknown.

Regarding the study as a whole: A later analysis linked a missense variant in DCLRE1C to the trimming of TCR beta V and J genes. In vitro work confirmed that a few CMV-associated chains recognize CMV antigens. Most CMV-associated TCR beta chains appeared HLA-restricted in a later analysis. The authors considered a cluster of highly shared sequence variants likely to be a sequencing artifact.

Germline V gene data show CDR1 as SGHNT and CDR2 as YYREEE (reference sequence). V lost 6 bases and J 5 bases, leaving 9 bases between the germline ends. The CDR3 has 13 amino acids. A multiplex PCR was run with 60 Vbeta primers and 13 Jbeta primers. Data came from immunoSEQ multiplex PCR; TCRdb stores just in-frame clones and leaves some out. This table holds about 100,000 clones, roughly 83% found once. Source material: PBMCs. V usage is TRBV5-4 and J usage is TRBJ1-6, with D uncertain. The TCR originated in a female donor in good health and CMV-seropositive. The CDR3 sequence: CASMEGHNSPLHF. The DNA for the CDR3 is TGTGCCAGCATGGAGGGTCATAATTCACCCCTCCACTTT.